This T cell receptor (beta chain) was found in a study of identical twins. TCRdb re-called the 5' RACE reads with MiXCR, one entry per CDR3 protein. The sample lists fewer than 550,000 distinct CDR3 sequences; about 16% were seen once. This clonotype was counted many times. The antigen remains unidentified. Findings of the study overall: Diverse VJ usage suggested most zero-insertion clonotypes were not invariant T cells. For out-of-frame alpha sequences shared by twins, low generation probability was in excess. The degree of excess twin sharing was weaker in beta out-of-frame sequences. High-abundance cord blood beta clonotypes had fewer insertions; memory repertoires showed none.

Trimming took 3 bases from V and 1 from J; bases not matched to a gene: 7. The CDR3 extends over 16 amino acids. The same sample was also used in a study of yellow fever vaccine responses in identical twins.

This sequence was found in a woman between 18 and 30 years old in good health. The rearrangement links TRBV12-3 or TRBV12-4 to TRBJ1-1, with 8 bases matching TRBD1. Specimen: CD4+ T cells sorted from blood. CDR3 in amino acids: CASSFTGGRKNTEAFF. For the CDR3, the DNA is TGTGCCAGCAGTTTTACAGGGGGAAGGAAGAACACTGAAGCTTTCTTT.